This TCR beta chain was obtained from a study of blood T cell repertoires in COVID-19. As for the study in general: T cells, B-cell-depleted T cells, or PBMCs provided the cDNA or gDNA that served as material.

Trimming took 6 bases from V and 2 from J; bases not matched to a gene: 6. Looked up from germline, CDR1 is WNHNN and CDR2 is SYGVQD (reference sequence). CDR3 size: 15 residues. In the source study's methods: Reference gene primers were amplified, and this amplification served to estimate nucleated cell counts. Here immunoSEQ multiplex PCR was the method, and the copy in TCRdb shows in-frame clones only, minus some. The V and J calls and clone size come from that table; D and trimming were worked out from the DNA. The sample has 70,000 to 95,000 clones; roughly four fifths are singletons. The sequence came from a woman aged 70-85 years with acute or convalescent COVID-19. The source material was peripheral blood. This sequence joins TRBV10-1 and TRBJ2-3; 9 bases are shared with TRBD1. CDR3 DNA sequence: TGCGCCAGCAGGATGGGACAGGGCAACACAGATACGCAGTATTTT. It encodes CASRMGQGNTDTQYF.